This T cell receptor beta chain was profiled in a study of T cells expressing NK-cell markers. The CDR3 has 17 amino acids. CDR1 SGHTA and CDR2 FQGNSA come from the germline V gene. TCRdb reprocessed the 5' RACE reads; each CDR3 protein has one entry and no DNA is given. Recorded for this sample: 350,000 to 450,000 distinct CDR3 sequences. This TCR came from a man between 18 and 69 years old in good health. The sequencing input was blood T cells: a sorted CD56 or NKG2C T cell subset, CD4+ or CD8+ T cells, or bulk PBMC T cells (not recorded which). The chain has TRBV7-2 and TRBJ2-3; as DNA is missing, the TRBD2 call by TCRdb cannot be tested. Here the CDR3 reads CASSLNVAGGRGDTQYF.